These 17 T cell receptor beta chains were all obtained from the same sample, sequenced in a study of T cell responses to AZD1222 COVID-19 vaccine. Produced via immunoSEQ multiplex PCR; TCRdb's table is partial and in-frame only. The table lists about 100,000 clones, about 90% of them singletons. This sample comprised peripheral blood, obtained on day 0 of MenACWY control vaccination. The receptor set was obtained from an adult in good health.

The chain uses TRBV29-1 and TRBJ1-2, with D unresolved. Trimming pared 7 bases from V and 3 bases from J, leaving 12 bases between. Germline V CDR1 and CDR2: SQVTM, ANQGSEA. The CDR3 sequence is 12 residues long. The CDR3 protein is CSAARADYGYTF. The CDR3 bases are TGCAGCGCGGCCCGGGCTGACTATGGCTACACCTTC.

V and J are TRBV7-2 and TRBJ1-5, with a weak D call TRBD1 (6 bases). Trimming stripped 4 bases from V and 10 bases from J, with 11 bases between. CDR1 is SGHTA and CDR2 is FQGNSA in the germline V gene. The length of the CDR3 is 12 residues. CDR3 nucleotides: TGTGCCAGCAGCTCCTGGACAGAACCCCAGCATTTT. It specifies CASSSWTEPQHF.

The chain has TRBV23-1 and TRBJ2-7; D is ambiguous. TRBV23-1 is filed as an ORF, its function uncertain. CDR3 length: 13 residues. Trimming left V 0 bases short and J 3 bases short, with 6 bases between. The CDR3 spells CASSQSPVYEQYF. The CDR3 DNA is TGCGCCAGCAGTCAATCTCCGGTCTACGAGCAGTACTTC.

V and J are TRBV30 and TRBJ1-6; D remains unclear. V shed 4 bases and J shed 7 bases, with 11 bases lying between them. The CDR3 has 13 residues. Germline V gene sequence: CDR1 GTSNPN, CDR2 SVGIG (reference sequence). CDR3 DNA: TGTGCCTGGAATATTCTTGTGAATTCACCCCTCCACTTT. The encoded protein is CAWNILVNSPLHF.

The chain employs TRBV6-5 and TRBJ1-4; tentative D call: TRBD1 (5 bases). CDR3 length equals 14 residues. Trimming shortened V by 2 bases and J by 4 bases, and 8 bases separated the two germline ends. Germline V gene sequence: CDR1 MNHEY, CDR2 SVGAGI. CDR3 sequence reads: CASSYRGFNEKLFF. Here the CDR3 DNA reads TGTGCCAGCAGTTACAGGGGCTTTAATGAAAAACTGTTTTTT.

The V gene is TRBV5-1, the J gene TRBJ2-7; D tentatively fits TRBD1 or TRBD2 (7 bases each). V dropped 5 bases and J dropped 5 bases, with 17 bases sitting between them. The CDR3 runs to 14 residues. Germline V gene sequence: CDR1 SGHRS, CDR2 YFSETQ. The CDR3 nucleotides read TGCGCCAGCAGGGATCAAGCGGGGACAGACGAGCAGTACTTC. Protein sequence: CASRDQAGTDEQYF.

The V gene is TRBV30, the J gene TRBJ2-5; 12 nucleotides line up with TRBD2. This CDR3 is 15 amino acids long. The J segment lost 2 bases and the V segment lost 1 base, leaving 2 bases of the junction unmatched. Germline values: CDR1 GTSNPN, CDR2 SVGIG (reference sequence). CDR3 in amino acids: CAWSELAGGQETQYF. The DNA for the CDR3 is TGTGCCTGGAGTGAACTAGCGGGGGGACAAGAGACCCAGTACTTC. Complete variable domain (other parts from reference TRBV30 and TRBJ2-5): SQTIHQWPATLVQPVGSPLSLECTVEGTSNPNLYWYRQAAGRGLQLLFYSVGIGQISSEVPQNLSASRPQDRQFILSSKKLLLSDSGFYLCAWSELAGGQETQYFGPGTRLLVL.

The CDR3 is CASRRGGHEVTDTQYF. The CDR3 region has the DNA TGTGCCAGCAGGAGAGGGGGCCATGAGGTCACAGATACGCAGTATTTT. The chain uses TRBV2 and TRBJ2-3; TRBD1 agrees at 7 bases. The CDR3 consists of 16 residues. V lost 6 bases, J lost 2 bases, and 11 bases stayed unmatched. CDR1 and CDR2 (germline): SNHLY, FYNNEI.

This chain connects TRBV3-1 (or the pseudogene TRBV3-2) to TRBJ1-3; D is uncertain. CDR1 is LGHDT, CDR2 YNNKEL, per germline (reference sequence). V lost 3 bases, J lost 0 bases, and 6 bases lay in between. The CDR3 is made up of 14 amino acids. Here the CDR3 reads CASSQSSSGNTIYF. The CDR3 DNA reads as TGTGCCAGCAGCCAGTCCAGCTCTGGAAACACCATATATTTT.

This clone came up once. The CDR3 loop reads CASSRVGSGVETQYF. The CDR3 DNA is TGTGCCAGCAGCAGAGTGGGGTCTGGGGTGGAGACCCAGTACTTC. The genes are TRBV5-4 and TRBJ2-5; unclear D gene. The CDR3 is made up of 15 amino acids. The V gene lost 4 bases and the J gene lost 5 bases, with 18 bases spanning the gap. CDR1 SGHNT and CDR2 YYREEE come from the germline V gene (reference sequence). The full variable domain, in which reference TRBV5-4 and TRBJ2-5 provide the parts outside the CDR3, is ETGVTQSPTHLIKTRGQQVTLRCSSQSGHNTVSWYQQALGQGPQFIFQYYREEENGRGNFPPRFSGLQFPNYSSELNVNALELDDSALYLCASSRVGSGVETQYFGPGTRLLVL.

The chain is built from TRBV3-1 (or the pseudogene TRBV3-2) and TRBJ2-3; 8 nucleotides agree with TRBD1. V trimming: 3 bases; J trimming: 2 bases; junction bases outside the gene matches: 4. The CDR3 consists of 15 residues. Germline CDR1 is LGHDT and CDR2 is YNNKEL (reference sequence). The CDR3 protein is CASSQRTGLTDTQYF. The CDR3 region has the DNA TGTGCCAGCAGCCAGAGGACAGGGCTCACAGATACGCAGTATTTT.

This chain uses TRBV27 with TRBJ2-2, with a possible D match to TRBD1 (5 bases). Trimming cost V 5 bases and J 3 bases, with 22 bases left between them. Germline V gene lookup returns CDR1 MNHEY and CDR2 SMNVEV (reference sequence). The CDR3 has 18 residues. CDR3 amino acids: CASSRIPQGVGYTGELFF. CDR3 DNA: TGTGCCAGCAGTCGGATCCCCCAGGGCGTTGGGTACACCGGGGAGCTGTTTTTT.

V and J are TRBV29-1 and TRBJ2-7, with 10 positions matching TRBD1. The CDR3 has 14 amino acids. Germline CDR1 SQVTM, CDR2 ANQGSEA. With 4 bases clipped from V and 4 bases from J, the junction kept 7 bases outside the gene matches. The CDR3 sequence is CSVVPGQGNYEQYF. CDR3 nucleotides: TGCAGCGTTGTCCCGGGACAGGGGAATTACGAGCAGTACTTC.

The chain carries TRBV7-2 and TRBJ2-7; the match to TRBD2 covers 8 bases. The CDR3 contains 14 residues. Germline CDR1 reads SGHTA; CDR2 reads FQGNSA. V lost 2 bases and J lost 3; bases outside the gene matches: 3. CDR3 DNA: TGTGCCAGCAGCTTATCGCTAGCGGGCTACGAGCAGTACTTC. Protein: CASSLSLAGYEQYF.

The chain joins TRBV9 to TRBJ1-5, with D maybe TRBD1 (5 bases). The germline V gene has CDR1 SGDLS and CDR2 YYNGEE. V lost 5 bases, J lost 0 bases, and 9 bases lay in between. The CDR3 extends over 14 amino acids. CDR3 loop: CASSGTVSNQPQHF. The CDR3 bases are TGTGCCAGCAGTGGGACGGTTAGCAATCAGCCCCAGCATTTT.

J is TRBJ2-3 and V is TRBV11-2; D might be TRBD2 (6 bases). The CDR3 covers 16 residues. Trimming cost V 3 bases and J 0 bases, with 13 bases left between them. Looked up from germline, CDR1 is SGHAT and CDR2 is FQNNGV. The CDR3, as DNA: TGTGCCAGCAGCTTGCGGGGAGTCCGGAGCACAGATACGCAGTATTTT. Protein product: CASSLRGVRSTDTQYF.

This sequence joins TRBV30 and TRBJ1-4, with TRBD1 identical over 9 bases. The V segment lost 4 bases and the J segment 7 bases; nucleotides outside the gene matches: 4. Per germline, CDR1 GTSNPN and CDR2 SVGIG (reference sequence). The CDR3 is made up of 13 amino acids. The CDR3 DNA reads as TGTGCCTGGACGACAGGGGGAAGTGAAAAACTGTTTTTT. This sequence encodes CAWTTGGSEKLFF.